This TCR beta chain originates from a study of cytotoxic CD8 clonotypes in ibrutinib-treated CLL. Findings of the study overall: Rising at ibrutinib response, clonality subsequently fell back toward baseline at progression. Public clonotypes showed up rarely, and on treatment they shrank or held steady.

Turning to this clone: Its antigen is unidentified.

Assay: immunoSEQ multiplex PCR; the TCRdb copy retains only in-frame clones and omits some. This sample has over 200,000 clones, with roughly 79% found just once. The V and J ends lost 3 bases and 5 bases respectively, with 10 bases between them. CDR1 is MGHDK and CDR2 is SYGVNS in the germline V gene. The CDR3 covers 14 residues. The J gene is TRBJ2-2, the V gene TRBV25-1; perhaps TRBD2 as D (5 bases). The input for sequencing was PBMCs, taken after 12 months of ibrutinib treatment. This sequence originates from a human donor with chronic lymphocytic leukemia. In DNA, the CDR3 is TGTGCCAGCAGTGACCCAAGCGGTACCGGGGAGCTGTTTTTT. Translating gives CASSDPSGTGELFF.